These 15 T cell receptor beta chains share one sample of origin, sequenced in a study of shared clonotypes between healthy human individuals. Naive CD8 cells comprised CD45RO-negative, CCR7-positively selected cells, excluding terminally differentiated effector memory CD45RA+ cells. This table comes from immunoSEQ multiplex PCR, and its TCRdb copy is limited to in-frame clones, with some not included. The sample lists roughly 2 million clones, about 94% seen once, with approximately 1.2% in the top ten. The specimen was naive CD8+ T cells sorted from blood. These receptor sequences come from a young man in good health.

Of note for this clone: Other DNA variants within this sample encode the same CDR3. This rearrangement joins TRBV27 to TRBJ1-1; 9 bases map to TRBD1. The V gene end was trimmed by 5 bases and the J gene end by 5 bases; junction bases not matched to a gene: 3. CDR1 and CDR2 from the germline V gene are MNHEY and SMNVEV (reference sequence). The length of the CDR3 is 13 residues. CDR3 residues: CASSPGQGTEAFF. CDR3 in DNA: TGTGCCAGCAGTCCGGGACAGGGTACTGAAGCTTTCTTT.

In DNA form, the CDR3 reads TGTGCCAGCAGTCCAGGGACAGGCCTCAATCAGCCCCAGCATTTT. Its translation is CASSPGTGLNQPQHF. The genes are TRBV28 and TRBJ1-5, with 8 bases lining up with TRBD1. CDR1 MDHEN and CDR2 SYDVKM come from the germline V gene. The CDR3 sequence is 15 residues long. V was pared by 5 bases and J by 3 bases, with 6 bases of the junction left unmatched.

This clone was detected once. This same CDR3 is encoded by further DNA sequences in the sample. This chain joins TRBV5-1 and TRBJ1-1, with D possibly TRBD1 on 5 matching bases. This CDR3 contains 14 residues. Trimming removed 2 bases at V and 1 base at J, with 9 bases between. Germline-derived CDR1 and CDR2 are SGHRS and YFSETQ. Here the CDR3 reads CASSFTGSNTEAFF. In DNA, the CDR3 is TGCGCCAGCAGCTTTACAGGTTCGAACACTGAAGCTTTCTTT.

The CDR3 DNA reads as TGTGCCAGCAGCTTCTGGTTCCAGGAGGGATACGAGCAGTACTTC. Amino acids: CASSFWFQEGYEQYF. The V call is TRBV7-2, the J call TRBJ2-7, with D possibly being TRBD2 (6 bases). CDR3 length: 15 residues. Germline CDR1 and CDR2: SGHTA and FQGNSA. V was trimmed by 3 bases and J by 4 bases, leaving 16 bases between them.

The chain employs TRBV6-6 and TRBJ2-5; possibly TRBD2 for D (6 bases). CDR3 length: 16 residues. Trimming removed 2 bases at V and 5 bases at J, with 18 bases between. Looked up from germline, CDR1 is MNHNY and CDR2 is SVGAGI (reference sequence). CDR3 region: CASSYIWDGGRETQYF. The CDR3 coding sequence is TGTGCCAGCAGTTACATATGGGACGGGGGACGCGAGACCCAGTACTTC.

This chain connects TRBV7-9 to TRBJ2-7; D is perhaps TRBD1 or TRBD2 (5 bases each). Germline V lookup: CDR1 SEHNR, CDR2 FQNEAQ (reference sequence). Between the trimmed V and J ends, which lost 6 bases and 2 bases, there was a span of 11 bases. There are 13 residues in the CDR3. CDR3 sequence (DNA): TGTGCCAGCAGAAGGGACCACACCTACGAGCAGTACTTC. As protein: CASRRDHTYEQYF.

In its sample, this clone was seen a few times. This chain uses TRBV20-1 with TRBJ1-1; D is uncertain. The ends were cut back, 3 bases at V and 11 bases at J, with 10 bases in the middle. The germline CDR1 and CDR2 sequences are DFQATT and SNEGSKA (reference sequence). The CDR3 extends over 10 amino acids. CDR3: CSARADKAFF. The DNA of the CDR3 is TGCAGTGCTAGGGCAGACAAGGCTTTCTTT.

The rearrangement uses TRBV2 and TRBJ2-3; 7 bases align to TRBD2. The CDR3 length is 15 residues. J gave up 3 bases and V 3 bases, and 6 bases lay outside the gene matches. The germline CDR1 and CDR2 sequences are SNHLY and FYNNEI. The CDR3 region has the DNA TGTGCCAGCAGTGACCCTAGGACTAGTACAGATACGCAGTATTTT. This codes for CASSDPRTSTDTQYF.

The chain combines TRBV25-1 with TRBJ2-7, with D possibly TRBD2 on 5 matching bases. The CDR3 runs to 15 residues. The V end lost 4 bases, the J end lost 4 bases, and 17 bases lay between the germline ends. From germline, CDR1 is MGHDK and CDR2 SYGVNS. This chain's CDR3 is CASSGLAGDGYEQYF. In nucleotides, the CDR3 is TGTGCCAGCAGTGGTCTTGCCGGGGATGGGTACGAGCAGTACTTC.

This clone was counted a single time. The V and J genes are TRBV6-5 and TRBJ1-1, with unresolved D. CDR1 and CDR2 (germline): MNHEY, SVGAGI. This CDR3 is built from 14 residues. Trimming shortened V by 0 bases and J by 9 bases, and 14 bases separated the two germline ends. The CDR3 DNA reads TGTGCCAGCAGTTACTCCGCCGAGGCCGAAAAAGCTTTCTTT. Its translation: CASSYSAEAEKAFF.

As DNA, the CDR3 is TGTGCCAGCACCTCTGGGAGGGATTGGTACTTC. Translated, it gives CASTSGRDWYF. The V and J genes are TRBV6-5 and TRBJ2-5; 7 nucleotides line up with TRBD2. Germline V gives CDR1 MNHEY, CDR2 SVGAGI. The CDR3 runs 11 residues. V trimming: 7 bases; J trimming: 13 bases; junction bases outside the gene matches: 9.

The J gene is TRBJ1-5, the V gene TRBV19; TRBD1 aligns across 7 bases. CDR3 length: 16 residues. CDR1 and CDR2 (germline): LNHDA, SQIVND (reference sequence). The ends lost 4 bases at V and 0 bases at J; junction bases unmatched: 6. The CDR3 coding sequence is TGTGCCAGTAGTACCTACCGGGACAGTAGCAATCAGCCCCAGCATTTT. Translating gives CASSTYRDSSNQPQHF.

A few counts support this clone. The chain is built from TRBV2 and TRBJ1-4; unclear D gene. Germline V gene lookup returns CDR1 SNHLY and CDR2 FYNNEI. Trimming removed 8 bases from V and 0 bases from J, with 16 bases in between. The CDR3 runs 16 residues. This chain's CDR3 is CASVRNGVATNEKLFF. In DNA form, the CDR3 reads TGTGCCAGCGTTAGGAACGGAGTTGCAACTAATGAAAAACTGTTTTTT.

The chain couples TRBV5-6 to TRBJ1-5, with 8 bases that match TRBD1. Germline trimming cut 4 bases from V and 2 bases from J; bases unmatched to any gene: 5. The germline V gene encodes CDR1 SGHDT and CDR2 YYEEEE. The CDR3 length is 15 residues. CDR3: CASSTGGGGNQPQHF. CDR3 DNA: TGTGCCAGCAGCACAGGGGGAGGCGGCAATCAGCCCCAGCATTTT.

The CDR3 nucleotides read TGTGCCAGCAGTGAAATAGCGACGATAAATCAGCCCCAGCATTTT. Protein: CASSEIATINQPQHF. The V and J genes are TRBV6-1 and TRBJ1-5; no definite D call. The CDR3 has 15 residues. Trimming cost V 2 bases and J 4 bases, with 12 bases left between them. Germline V gene data show CDR1 as MNHNS and CDR2 as SASEGT.